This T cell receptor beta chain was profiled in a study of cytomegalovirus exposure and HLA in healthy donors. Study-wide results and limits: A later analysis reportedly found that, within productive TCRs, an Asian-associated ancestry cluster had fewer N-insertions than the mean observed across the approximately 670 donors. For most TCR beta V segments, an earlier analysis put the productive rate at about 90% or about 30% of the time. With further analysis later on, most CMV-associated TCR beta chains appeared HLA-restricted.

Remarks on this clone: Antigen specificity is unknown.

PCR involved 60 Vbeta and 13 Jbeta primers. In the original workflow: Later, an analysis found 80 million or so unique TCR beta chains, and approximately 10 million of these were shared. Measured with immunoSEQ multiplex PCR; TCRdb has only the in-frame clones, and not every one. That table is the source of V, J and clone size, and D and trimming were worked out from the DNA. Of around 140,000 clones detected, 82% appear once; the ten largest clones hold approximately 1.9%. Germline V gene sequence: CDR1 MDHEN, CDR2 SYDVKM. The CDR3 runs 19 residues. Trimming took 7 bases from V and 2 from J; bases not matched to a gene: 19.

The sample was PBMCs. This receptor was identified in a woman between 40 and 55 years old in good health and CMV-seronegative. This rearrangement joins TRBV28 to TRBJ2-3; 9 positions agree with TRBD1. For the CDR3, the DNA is TGTGCCAGCACACCGGGACAGGGATTAAGGCGGAGGCCCACAGATACGCAGTATTTT. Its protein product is CASTPGQGLRRRPTDTQYF.